Listed here are 21 T cell receptor beta chains from one sample, sequenced in a study of glioma-infiltrating T cells. The iRepertoire nested amplicon-rescue multiplex PCR amplified TCR alpha and beta CDR3s from RNA. TCRdb analysed the multiplex PCR reads with MiXCR anew, one entry per CDR3 protein. Of under 150,000 distinct CDR3 sequences detected, more than 20% appear once; the ten largest clones hold around 28%. The sequenced sample was glioma tissue, nonneoplastic brain tissue, or PBMCs (not recorded which). Receptors were obtained from a human donor with low-grade glioma or glioblastoma, undergoing nonglioma brain surgery, or in good health (not recorded which).

This rearrangement joins TRBV7-9 to TRBJ2-6; D is uncertain. Germline CDR1 reads SEHNR; CDR2 reads FQNEAQ (reference sequence). Trimming took off 5 bases at V and 0 bases at J, with 5 bases between the two ends. This CDR3 region has 14 residues. The CDR3 sequence is CASSPVSGANVLTF. The CDR3, as DNA: TGTGCCAGCAGCCCAGTCTCTGGGGCCAACGTCCTGACTTTC.

This clonotype turned up a few times. The chain recombines TRBV6-6 with TRBJ2-5; possible D gene TRBD1, 6 bases. Germline assignment: CDR1 MNHNY and CDR2 SVGAGI (reference sequence). Trimming shortened V by 0 bases and J by 2 bases, and 10 bases separated the two germline ends. This CDR3 comprises 15 residues. This chain's CDR3 is CASSYSRGQQETQYF. CDR3 sequence (DNA): TGTGCCAGCAGTTACTCGAGAGGACAGCAAGAGACCCAGTACTTC.

A few counts support this clonotype. The gene calls are TRBV20-1 and TRBJ2-7; D gene ambiguous. This CDR3 comprises 15 residues. Germline lookup yields CDR1 DFQATT and CDR2 SNEGSKA (reference sequence). Trimming took off 2 bases at V and 2 bases at J, with 16 bases between the two ends. The CDR3 nucleotides are TGCAGTGCTAGACCAGATATGGGTAGGGCCTACGAGCAGTACGTC. As protein: CSARPDMGRAYEQYV.

The genes are TRBV20-1 and TRBJ1-3; D remains ambiguous. Trimming removed 0 bases from V and 2 bases from J, with 5 bases in between. The CDR3 spans 13 residues. The germline V gene encodes CDR1 DFQATT and CDR2 SNEGSKA (reference sequence). The CDR3 nucleotides read TGCAGTGCTAGAGACGGAGCTGGAAACACCATATATTTT. Its protein product is CSARDGAGNTIYF.

This clonotype has at least ten counts. This sequence joins TRBV20-1 and TRBJ2-7; 8 bases match TRBD1. The CDR3 covers 12 residues. J lost 4 bases, V lost 1 base, and 0 bases had no gene match. The germline V gene has CDR1 DFQATT and CDR2 SNEGSKA (reference sequence). The CDR3 coding sequence is TGCAGTGCTAGAGGGACAGGGTACGAGCAGTACGTC. It encodes CSARGTGYEQYV.

The V gene is TRBV11-2, the J gene TRBJ2-7; D call uncertain. With 2 bases removed from V and 6 bases from J, the gap between germline ends came to 14 bases. Looked up from germline, CDR1 is SGHAT and CDR2 is FQNNGV. The CDR3 length is 14 residues. CDR3 DNA sequence: TGTGCCAGCAGCTTATCGGATCAGGTATCCGAGCAGTACGTC. As protein: CASSLSDQVSEQYV.

This clonotype was counted ten times or more. This chain joins TRBV7-2 and TRBJ1-2; no definite D call. Germline V gene lookup returns CDR1 SGHTA and CDR2 FQGNSA. V lost 1 base to trimming and J lost 4 bases, with 7 bases between them. The CDR3 runs to 13 residues. The CDR3 bases are TGTGCCAGCAGCTTAGAGGCAGCCTATGGCTACACCTTC. Protein: CASSLEAAYGYTF.

V gene TRBV2 combines with J gene TRBJ1-5, with D hard to call. Trimming removed 8 bases at V and 0 bases at J, with 8 bases between. This CDR3 comprises 13 residues. The germline gives CDR1 SNHLY, CDR2 FYNNEI. The CDR3 region is CASLRDSNQPQHF. The CDR3 coding sequence is TGTGCCAGCCTGCGGGATAGCAATCAGCCCCAGCATTTT.

This clonotype appeared many times. V gene TRBV20-1 combines with J gene TRBJ2-3, with TRBD2 matching over 8 bases. Germline lookup yields CDR1 DFQATT and CDR2 SNEGSKA (reference sequence). This CDR3 is built from 17 residues. V was clipped by 6 bases and J by 0 bases; unmatched bases: 14. The CDR3 coding sequence is TGCAGTGCCTCAATCCGGGGGGGCCTAGCTAGCACAGATACGCAGTATTTT. Amino acids: CSASIRGGLASTDTQYF.

The chain carries TRBV12-3 or TRBV12-4 and TRBJ1-3; 8 bases map to TRBD1. The length of the CDR3 is 13 residues. The junction had 2 bases not matched to a gene; V was cut back by 5 bases and J by 5 bases. In DNA form, the CDR3 reads TGTGCCAGCAGTCGGGACAGGAGAAACACCATATATTTT. It yields the protein CASSRDRRNTIYF.

The CDR3 here is CASSPKTGAFDGEQFF. CDR3 bases: TGTGCCAGCTCACCTAAGACAGGGGCATTTGATGGTGAGCAGTTCTTC. This chain uses TRBV18 with TRBJ2-1; 8 bases are a match to TRBD1. J lost 9 bases, V lost 3 bases, and 13 bases had no gene match. The germline CDR1 and CDR2 sequences are KGHSH and LQKENI. CDR3 length: 16 amino acids.

About this clonotype: This may be a read error: a much more frequent sequence differs by one nucleotide. CDR3 coding DNA: TGTGCCAGCAGTTACCAGGGTTTCACTGAAGCTTTGTTT. Its translation: CASSYQGFTEALF. V and J are TRBV6-9 and TRBJ1-1; possibly TRBD1 for D (5 bases). In germline, CDR1 is MNHGY, CDR2 SVAAGI. The CDR3 is 13 residues long.

This clonotype was counted between two and nine times. The V call is TRBV12-3 or TRBV12-4, the J call TRBJ2-5; D possibly corresponds to TRBD2 (5 bases). V lost 7 bases and J 1 base, leaving 10 bases between the germline ends. The CDR3 consists of 13 residues. CDR3 coding DNA: TGTGCCAGCAACGGACTCCCCCAAGAGACCCAGTACTTC. Its translation is CASNGLPQETQYF.

A few counts support this clonotype. V gene TRBV7-2 combines with J gene TRBJ2-3; TRBD1 matches at 7 bases. CDR1 and CDR2 from the germline V gene are SGHTA and FQGNSA. The ends lost 5 bases at V and 1 base at J; junction bases unmatched: 3. This CDR3 has 14 amino acids. Here the CDR3 DNA reads TGTGCCAGCAGCCTGGGACAGCGCACAGATACGCAGTATTTT. It specifies CASSLGQRTDTQYF.

There are many counts of this clonotype. The chain employs TRBV6-6 and TRBJ2-2, with 9 nucleotides matching TRBD2. Unmatched junction bases numbered 8, after V lost 0 bases and J lost 6 bases. CDR1 is MNHNY and CDR2 is SVGAGI in the germline V gene (reference sequence). CDR3 length: 17 residues. CDR3 amino acids: CASSYSTAGGWSGELFF. The CDR3 DNA sequence: TGTGCCAGCAGTTACTCGACGGCGGGGGGGTGGTCCGGGGAGCTGTTTTTT.

This clonotype has a handful of counts. The V gene is TRBV3-1, the J gene TRBJ1-1; D call uncertain. Trimming took off 2 bases at V and 1 base at J, with 5 bases between the two ends. CDR1 LGHDT and CDR2 YNNKEL come from the germline V gene (reference sequence). This CDR3 has 13 amino acids. The CDR3 DNA reads TGTGCCAGCAGCCAAAGCGAGAACACTGAAGCTTTCTTT. This codes for CASSQSENTEAFF.

This chain connects TRBV20-1 to TRBJ2-3; perhaps TRBD2 as D (5 bases). The CDR3 covers 16 residues. Trimming stripped 3 bases from V and 0 bases from J, with 16 bases between. The germline V gene has CDR1 DFQATT and CDR2 SNEGSKA (reference sequence). CDR3: CSAREAEVASTDTQYF. The CDR3 DNA is TGCAGTGCTAGGGAGGCGGAGGTGGCTAGCACAGATACGCAGTATTTT.

This clonotype showed up many times. The chain recombines TRBV15 with TRBJ1-2; D ambiguous. Germline CDR1 reads LNHNV; CDR2 reads YYDKDF (reference sequence). This CDR3 contains 15 residues. V lost 0 bases and J lost 6, with 14 bases in between. CDR3 in amino acids: CATSRDLPGDHGYTF. CDR3 sequence (DNA): TGTGCCACCAGCAGAGACCTTCCCGGGGATCATGGCTACACCTTC.

J is TRBJ2-3 and V is TRBV13, with D tentatively TRBD2 (6 bases). With 5 bases removed from V and 0 bases from J, the gap between germline ends came to 15 bases. The CDR3 sequence is 16 residues long. Germline V gene lookup returns CDR1 PRHDT and CDR2 FYEKMQ (reference sequence). The CDR3 loop reads CASSLLPAGSTDTQYF. CDR3 nucleotide sequence: TGTGCCAGCAGCCTCCTCCCAGCGGGTAGCACAGATACGCAGTATTTT.

This rearrangement joins TRBV4-1 to TRBJ2-3; D is perhaps TRBD1 (5 bases). The germline CDR1 and CDR2 sequences are MGHRA and YSYEKL. Trimming took off 0 bases at V and 0 bases at J, with 13 bases between the two ends. The CDR3 contains 17 residues. CDR3 residues: CASSQDLPGISTDTQYF. DNA for the CDR3: TGCGCCAGCAGCCAAGATTTGCCAGGGATCAGCACAGATACGCAGTATTTT.

The rearrangement joins TRBV20-1 to TRBJ1-1, with a possible D match to TRBD1 (5 bases). The CDR3 loop spans 13 amino acids. Germline-derived CDR1 and CDR2 are DFQATT and SNEGSKA (reference sequence). V was cut by 5 bases and J by 2 bases, with 12 bases left in between. The CDR3, as DNA: TGCAGTGCTGGACGACAGATTAACACTGAAGCTTTCTTT. It codes for CSAGRQINTEAFF.